Listed here are 25 T cell receptor beta chains from one sample, sequenced in a study of cytomegalovirus exposure and HLA in healthy donors. Some clones are missing from TCRdb's copy, which holds only in-frame ones; the method was immunoSEQ multiplex PCR. The sample holds 56,000 or so clones, around 90% seen once. The source material was PBMCs. The receptors originated from a man between 18 and 29 years old in good health and CMV-seronegative.

The V gene is TRBV27, the J gene TRBJ1-2; the D is unclear. Germline V gene sequence: CDR1 MNHEY, CDR2 SMNVEV (reference sequence). Between the trimmed V and J ends, which lost 5 bases and 4 bases, there was a span of 20 bases. This CDR3 has 16 residues. The CDR3 DNA follows: TGTGCCAGCAGTCCGACGGGGTTTACAGAAGTCTATGGCTACACCTTC. It translates to CASSPTGFTEVYGYTF.

The chain recombines TRBV4-1 with TRBJ2-1; a possible D gene is TRBD1 (6 bases). The CDR3 extends over 14 amino acids. The ends were cut back, 1 base at V and 5 bases at J, with 9 bases in the middle. CDR1 and CDR2 (germline): MGHRA, YSYEKL. CDR3 protein: CASSQGTENNEQFF. The DNA for the CDR3 is TGCGCCAGCAGCCAAGGGACAGAAAACAATGAGCAGTTCTTC.

The chain uses TRBV9 and TRBJ2-3; TRBD2 matches 8 bases. Looked up from germline, CDR1 is SGDLS and CDR2 is YYNGEE. There are 16 residues in the CDR3. The junction had 10 bases not matched to a gene; V was cut back by 4 bases and J by 3 bases. CDR3 loop: CASSPKAGELTDTQYF. The CDR3 nucleotides are TGTGCCAGCAGCCCCAAAGCGGGAGAGCTTACAGATACGCAGTATTTT.

The chain carries TRBV29-1 and TRBJ2-1; TRBD2 might be the D (6 bases). V lost 1 base to trimming and J lost 2 bases, with 21 bases between them. The germline V gene encodes CDR1 SQVTM and CDR2 ANQGSEA. The CDR3 consists of 18 residues. The CDR3 loop is CSVEAPGTLGTPYNEQFF. CDR3 sequence (DNA): TGCAGCGTTGAAGCCCCGGGGACCCTCGGGACTCCCTACAATGAGCAGTTCTTC.

J is TRBJ1-5 and V is TRBV11-3, with D possibly matching TRBD1 (5 bases). Trimming took 7 bases from V and 6 from J, leaving 19 bases between them. The CDR3 runs to 15 residues. CDR1 is SGHNT, CDR2 YENEEA, per germline. The CDR3 reads CASNRPEGLRQPQHF. The CDR3 DNA reads TGTGCCAGCAACCGTCCGGAGGGGCTTCGTCAGCCCCAGCATTTT. Variable domain in full (rest from reference TRBV11-3 and TRBJ1-5): EAGVVQSPRYKIIEKKQPVAFWCNPISGHNTLYWYLQNLGQGPELLIRYENEEAVDDSQLPKDRFSAERLKGVDSTLKIQPAELGDSAVYLCASNRPEGLRQPQHFGDGTRLSIL.

The chain combines TRBV25-1 with TRBJ2-5, with D perhaps matching TRBD1 (5 bases). Trimming cost V 1 base and J 6 bases, with 15 bases left between them. This CDR3 is built from 15 residues. Germline V CDR1 and CDR2: MGHDK, SYGVNS. CDR3 residues: CASSEFPGMVKTQYF. CDR3 in DNA: TGTGCCAGCAGTGAATTCCCAGGGATGGTAAAGACCCAGTACTTC.

The V gene is TRBV6-6, the J gene TRBJ2-3; 7 bases map to TRBD1. The CDR3 has 14 amino acids. V was pared by 6 bases and J by 1 base, with 4 bases of the junction left unmatched. Per germline, CDR1 MNHNY and CDR2 SVGAGI (reference sequence). CDR3 loop: CASSSGTGTDTQYF. CDR3 DNA sequence: TGTGCCAGCAGCTCCGGGACAGGCACAGATACGCAGTATTTT.

The V call is TRBV5-4, the J call TRBJ2-5, with a possible D match to TRBD1 (8 bases). Germline CDR1 and CDR2: SGHNT and YYREEE (reference sequence). The CDR3 has 17 amino acids. V lost 0 bases, J lost 3 bases, and 18 bases lay in between. The CDR3 DNA follows: TGTGCCAGCAGCTTGGTCGGGGGGCAGGGGGCCGAAGAGACCCAGTACTTC. Encoded protein: CASSLVGGQGAEETQYF.

This chain connects TRBV6-5 to TRBJ2-5; 11 bases agree with TRBD2. The germline CDR1 and CDR2 sequences are MNHEY and SVGAGI. V was pared by 6 bases and J by 1 base, with 4 bases of the junction left unmatched. The CDR3 runs 15 residues. CDR3 region: CASRGLAEIQETQYF. The CDR3 nucleotides read TGTGCCAGCAGGGGACTAGCGGAGATCCAAGAGACCCAGTACTTC.

The rearrangement uses TRBV18 and TRBJ1-1; D not resolved. From germline, CDR1 is KGHSH and CDR2 LQKENI. V dropped 3 bases and J dropped 3 bases, with 8 bases sitting between them. The CDR3 length is 13 residues. The CDR3 reads CASSPTEDTEAFF. CDR3 bases: TGTGCCAGCTCACCTACGGAGGACACTGAAGCTTTCTTT.

This sequence joins TRBV2 and TRBJ2-7; 9 bases map to TRBD1. J gave up 3 bases and V 8 bases, and 8 bases lay outside the gene matches. Germline V CDR1 and CDR2: SNHLY, FYNNEI. This CDR3 is built from 14 residues. The CDR3 DNA sequence: TGTGCCAGCCTGCCGGACAGGGGACTCTACGAGCAGTACTTC. Translation: CASLPDRGLYEQYF.

CDR3 in DNA: TGTGCCAGCAGCTCTTTCCGGGGATCGAAAGCTGGGGCCAACGTCCTGACTTTC. Its translation: CASSSFRGSKAGANVLTF. V gene TRBV7-6 combines with J gene TRBJ2-6, with D possibly TRBD2 on 5 matching bases. CDR1 SGHVS and CDR2 FNYEAQ come from the germline V gene. V lost 4 bases, J lost 2 bases, and 18 bases lay in between. The CDR3 runs to 18 residues.

The chain links TRBV5-6 to TRBJ2-1, with 9 positions matching TRBD2. J was trimmed by 6 bases and V by 1 base; bases with no gene match: 8. Looked up from germline, CDR1 is SGHDT and CDR2 is YYEEEE. This CDR3 comprises 16 residues. CDR3 in DNA: TGTGCCAGCAGCTTGTTAGCGGGAGTACGCGGCAATGAGCAGTTCTTC. It is translated as CASSLLAGVRGNEQFF.

V is TRBV29-1 and J is TRBJ2-6; TRBD1 might be the D (6 bases). This CDR3 is built from 15 residues. Germline loops: CDR1 SQVTM, CDR2 ANQGSEA. V gave up 3 bases and J gave up 2 bases, with 11 bases separating them. CDR3 DNA sequence: TGCAGCGTTGAGGCCCCAGGGGCTGGGGCCAACGTCCTGACTTTC. It encodes CSVEAPGAGANVLTF. Using reference TRBV29-1 and TRBJ2-6 for the parts outside the CDR3, the full variable domain is SAVISQKPSRDICQRGTSLTIQCQVDSQVTMMFWYRQQPGQSLTLIATANQGSEATYESGFVIDKFPISRPNLTFSTLTVSNMSPEDSSIYLCSVEAPGAGANVLTFGAGSRLTVL.

The V call is TRBV4-3, the J call TRBJ1-1; 7 bases agree with TRBD1. V lost 4 bases and J lost 7; bases outside the gene matches: 15. Germline V gives CDR1 LGHNA, CDR2 YSLEER. The CDR3 spans 16 residues. The CDR3 sequence is CASSPSLVHTGVEAFF. The CDR3, as DNA: TGCGCCAGCAGCCCATCCCTTGTGCACACAGGGGTTGAAGCTTTCTTT.

The J gene is TRBJ2-1, the V gene TRBV27; 8 bases are shared with TRBD1. The CDR3 length is 17 residues. CDR1 and CDR2 (germline): MNHEY, SMNVEV (reference sequence). V lost 5 bases to trimming and J lost 0 bases; unmatched junction nucleotides: 9. Here the CDR3 reads CASSLDGDRGSYNEQFF. CDR3 nucleotide sequence: TGTGCCAGCAGTCTCGACGGCGACAGGGGCTCCTACAATGAGCAGTTCTTC.

The chain employs TRBV11-2 and TRBJ2-7, with D perhaps TRBD1 (6 bases). V lost 3 bases and J lost 0, with 15 bases in between. Germline CDR1 is SGHAT and CDR2 is FQNNGV. CDR3 length equals 16 residues. The CDR3 DNA reads as TGTGCCAGCAGCTTGGTCCGCGGCAGGGGCTCCTACGAGCAGTACTTC. The encoded protein is CASSLVRGRGSYEQYF. Based on the CDR3 plus reference TRBV11-2 and TRBJ2-7, the full variable domain is EAGVAQSPRYKIIEKRQSVAFWCNPISGHATLYWYQQILGQGPKLLIQFQNNGVVDDSQLPKDRFSAERLKGVDSTLKIQPAKLEDSAVYLCASSLVRGRGSYEQYFGPGTRLTVT.

The chain employs TRBV7-9 and TRBJ1-3; D gene unclear. V was cut by 5 bases and J by 5 bases, with 10 bases left in between. The germline V gene has CDR1 SEHNR and CDR2 FQNEAQ (reference sequence). The CDR3 has 13 residues. Here the CDR3 reads CASSPGNRNTIYF. For the CDR3, the DNA is TGTGCCAGCAGCCCAGGAAACAGAAACACCATATATTTT. Full variable domain (missing parts from reference TRBV7-9 and TRBJ1-3): DTGVSQNPRHKITKRGQNVTFRCDPISEHNRLYWYRQTLGQGPEFLTYFQNEAQLEKSRLLSDRFSAERPKGSFSTLEIQRTEQGDSAMYLCASSPGNRNTIYFGEGSWLTVV.

This rearrangement joins TRBV6-5 to TRBJ2-1; D gene ambiguous. Germline CDR1 reads MNHEY; CDR2 reads SVGAGI. The germline V and J ends were trimmed by 0 bases and 4 bases, with 4 bases remaining between them. There are 13 residues in the CDR3. The CDR3 nucleotides are TGTGCCAGCAGTTACTCTCCTTACAATGAGCAGTTCTTC. This sequence encodes CASSYSPYNEQFF.

The chain recombines TRBV5-6 with TRBJ2-7, with TRBD2 identical over 10 bases. After removal of 0 bases from V and 6 bases from J, the junction contained 6 bases not matched to a gene. This CDR3 is 15 amino acids long. Germline CDR1 is SGHDT and CDR2 is YYEEEE. The CDR3: CASSLGGLAGAEQYF. The CDR3 DNA is TGTGCCAGCAGCTTGGGGGGGCTAGCGGGAGCCGAGCAGTACTTC.

This rearrangement joins TRBV18 to TRBJ2-1, with D possibly being TRBD2 (5 bases). The CDR3 covers 11 residues. V was trimmed by 9 bases and J by 9 bases, leaving 12 bases between them. Germline assignment: CDR1 KGHSH and CDR2 LQKENI. This CDR3 is CASREDGEQFF. CDR3 DNA sequence: TGTGCCAGTCGGGAAGATGGTGAGCAGTTCTTC. Full variable domain (outside the CDR3, taken from reference TRBV18 and TRBJ2-1): NAGVMQNPRHLVRRRGQEARLRCSPMKGHSHVYWYRQLPEEGLKFMVYLQKENIIDESGMPKERFSAEFPKEGPSILRIQQVVRGDSAAYFCASREDGEQFFGPGTRLTVL.

This chain uses TRBV5-6 with TRBJ2-6; unclear D gene. The germline V gene has CDR1 SGHDT and CDR2 YYEEEE. Trimming took off 4 bases at V and 2 bases at J, with 10 bases between the two ends. CDR3 length equals 15 residues. The DNA for the CDR3 is TGTGCCAGCAGCCCCGTCGCGGCTGGGGCCAACGTCCTGACTTTC. Its translation: CASSPVAAGANVLTF.

As concerns this clone: Additional DNA sequences in this sample encode the identical CDR3. This rearrangement joins TRBV6-1 to TRBJ2-7; the D is unclear. Between the trimmed V and J ends, which lost 3 bases and 3 bases, there was a span of 6 bases. This CDR3 is 12 amino acids long. CDR1 MNHNS and CDR2 SASEGT come from the germline V gene. DNA of the CDR3: TGTGCCAGCAGTGAGCGAGGCTACGAGCAGTACTTC. Translated: CASSERGYEQYF.

This chain links TRBV6-5 with TRBJ2-3; the match to TRBD2 covers 8 bases. The CDR3 runs 14 residues. The V segment lost 5 bases and the J segment 7 bases; nucleotides outside the gene matches: 8. CDR1 and CDR2 from the germline V gene are MNHEY and SVGAGI. In DNA form, the CDR3 reads TGTGCCAGCAGTAGGGGACTAGAGGAGAATACGCAGTATTTT. Protein: CASSRGLEENTQYF.

The chain combines TRBV9 with TRBJ2-1; 15 bases line up with TRBD2. This CDR3 comprises 17 residues. Germline trimming cut 3 bases from V and 7 bases from J; bases unmatched to any gene: 8. Germline values: CDR1 SGDLS, CDR2 YYNGEE. DNA for the CDR3: TGTGCCAGCAGCGCGGTCTTAGGACTAGCGGGAGGGAATGAGCAGTTCTTC. Amino acid sequence: CASSAVLGLAGGNEQFF.